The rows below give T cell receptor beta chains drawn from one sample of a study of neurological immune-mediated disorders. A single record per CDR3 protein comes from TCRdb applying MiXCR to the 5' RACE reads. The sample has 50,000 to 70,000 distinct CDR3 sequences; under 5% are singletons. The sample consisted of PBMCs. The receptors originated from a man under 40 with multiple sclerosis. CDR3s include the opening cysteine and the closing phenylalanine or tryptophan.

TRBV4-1,CASSQDVQGRSPLHF
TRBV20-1,CSASRGEDRPQHF
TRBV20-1,CSASGARGQETQYF
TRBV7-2,CASTVVVSDNEAFF
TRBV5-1,CASSYDRAYNEQFF
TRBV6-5,CASSYSPRAESPLHF
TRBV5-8,CASSWDVDTEAFF
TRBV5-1,CASSGGTGNTGELFF
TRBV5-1,CASSYLPGQGSSYEQYF
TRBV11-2,CASSSFPEAFF
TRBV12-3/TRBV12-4,CASSREGTEAFF
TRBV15,CATSRDAREYNEQFF
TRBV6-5,CASSSGTSGNTDTQYF
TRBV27,CATGERRNTEAFF
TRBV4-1,CASSQGGTNIQPQHF
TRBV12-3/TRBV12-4,CASRPRGVWHTGELFF
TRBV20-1,CSARGSGTGPYEQYF
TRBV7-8,CAGSSWDEVTEAFF
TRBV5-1,CASSFQGSQETQYF